Each of the 28 T cell receptor beta chains below was sequenced from the same sample in a study of PD-1 blockade in classical Hodgkin lymphoma. Time point: cycle 4 day 1 (C4D1), after five to seven weeks of nivolumab. Each patient experienced a relapse that followed autologous stem cell transplantation, and brentuximab vedotin exposure varied. TCRdb's table, derived via immunoSEQ multiplex PCR, lists solely in-frame clones and lacks some. The profile shows about 7,900 clones, approximately 80% of them singletons. Sample: peripheral blood mononuclear cells (PBMCs), taken before the fourth cycle of nivolumab. The receptors here all came from a human donor with classical Hodgkin lymphoma.

The chain is built from TRBV19 and TRBJ2-1; no reliable D call. The germline V and J ends were trimmed by 11 bases and 3 bases, with 8 bases remaining between them. The CDR3 is 11 amino acids. Germline V lookup: CDR1 LNHDA, CDR2 SQIVND (reference sequence). CDR3 nucleotide sequence: TGTGCCGCTAGTTTCTACAATGAGCAGTTCTTC. This gives the protein CAASFYNEQFF.

The rearrangement uses TRBV18 and TRBJ2-2; D might be TRBD1 (6 bases). CDR3 size: 17 residues. Germline V gene sequence: CDR1 KGHSH, CDR2 LQKENI. V shed 1 base and J shed 0 bases, with 12 bases lying between them. CDR3 residues: CASSPRKDSPNTGELFF. For the CDR3, the DNA is TGTGCCAGCTCACCACGTAAGGACAGTCCGAACACCGGGGAGCTGTTTTTT.

This chain connects TRBV19 to TRBJ1-5; D gene ambiguous. Looked up from germline, CDR1 is LNHDA and CDR2 is SQIVND (reference sequence). The CDR3 loop spans 16 amino acids. Trimming took 6 bases from V and 7 from J, leaving 22 bases between them. In nucleotides, the CDR3 is TGTGCCAGTAGGGCCCGCATCCAAGCGACCGGACAGCCCCAGCATTTT. This codes for CASRARIQATGQPQHF.

The V gene is TRBV14, the J gene TRBJ2-2; D is perhaps TRBD2 (7 bases). The CDR3 consists of 16 residues. The germline V gene has CDR1 SGHDN and CDR2 FVKESK. V was cut by 4 bases and J by 3 bases, with 15 bases left in between. The CDR3, as DNA: TGTGCCAGCAGCCCGGTCGCGGGGGCCCACACCGGGGAGCTGTTTTTT. This translates into CASSPVAGAHTGELFF.

The J gene is TRBJ1-2, the V gene TRBV28; 9 nucleotides align to TRBD1. From germline, CDR1 is MDHEN and CDR2 SYDVKM. V lost 5 bases to trimming and J lost 8 bases; unmatched junction nucleotides: 12. The CDR3 is made up of 15 amino acids. CDR3 sequence reads: CASSANGQGIWGYTF. The CDR3 region has the DNA TGTGCCAGCAGTGCCAATGGACAGGGGATATGGGGCTACACCTTC.

The chain joins TRBV7-8 to TRBJ2-7; TRBD2 matches at 9 bases. V shed 0 bases and J 3 bases; nucleotides not matched to a gene: 3. The CDR3 covers 15 residues. Germline V lookup: CDR1 SGHVS, CDR2 FQNEAQ. This CDR3 is CASSLAASGNYEQYF. Here the CDR3 DNA reads TGTGCCAGCAGCTTAGCGGCTAGCGGGAACTACGAGCAGTACTTC.

The chain uses TRBV4-3 and TRBJ2-1; D call uncertain. V lost 0 bases and J lost 9, with 15 bases in between. In germline, CDR1 is LGHNA, CDR2 YSLEER. The CDR3 totals 15 residues. As DNA, the CDR3 is TGCGCCAGCAGCCAAGAGGGATATAGAGACCCTGAGCAGTTCTTC. Translation gives CASSQEGYRDPEQFF.

This clone occurred a few times. The same CDR3 also results from other DNA sequences found in this sample. The chain carries TRBV10-2 and TRBJ1-3; D unclear. Germline lookup yields CDR1 WSHSY and CDR2 SAAADI. The V end lost 3 bases, the J end lost 0 bases, and 3 bases lay between the germline ends. The CDR3 runs 13 residues. The CDR3: CASSDPSGNTIYF. In DNA, the CDR3 is TGCGCCAGCAGTGACCCCTCTGGAAACACCATATATTTT.

The chain joins TRBV7-2 to TRBJ1-6; 8 bases fit TRBD1. This CDR3 contains 16 residues. The germline V gene has CDR1 SGHTA and CDR2 FQGNSA. V lost 2 bases and J lost 9; bases outside the gene matches: 9. The CDR3 DNA follows: TGTGCCAGCAGCTTACTTGGACAGGGAAACGGTTCACCCCTCCACTTT. This codes for CASSLLGQGNGSPLHF. Together with reference TRBV7-2 and TRBJ1-6, the CDR3 gives the full variable domain: GAGVSQSPSNKVTEKGKDVELRCDPISGHTALYWYRQSLGQGLEFLIYFQGNSAPDKSGLPSDRFSAERTGGSVSTLTIQRTQQEDSAVYLCASSLLGQGNGSPLHFGNGTRLTVT.

V usage is TRBV7-9 and J usage is TRBJ1-2; no firm D call. Germline CDR1 SEHNR, CDR2 FQNEAQ (reference sequence). This CDR3 has 13 amino acids. DNA for the CDR3: TGTGCGATTCCAGGTCCGGGCGTCTATGGCTACACCTTC. Translating it yields CAIPGPGVYGYTF.

The rearrangement links TRBV7-9 to TRBJ2-6; D is undetermined. The V gene lost 6 bases and the J gene lost 1 base, with 4 bases spanning the gap. The CDR3 totals 13 residues. CDR1 and CDR2 (germline): SEHNR, FQNEAQ (reference sequence). Written as DNA, the CDR3 is TGTGCCAGCAGTGGGTCTGGGGCCAACGTCCTGACTTTC. It specifies CASSGSGANVLTF.

The CDR3 coding sequence is TGTGCCAGCAGCCAGGGGTGGTGGGGGAATTCACCCCTCCACTTT. It encodes CASSQGWWGNSPLHF. The J gene is TRBJ1-6, the V gene TRBV7-2, with D possibly being TRBD1 (6 bases). Trimming removed 5 bases from V and 7 bases from J, with 15 bases in between. Germline V gene sequence: CDR1 SGHTA, CDR2 FQGNSA. CDR3 length: 15 amino acids.

The rearrangement links TRBV30 to TRBJ1-4, with TRBD1 as a possible D gene (5 bases). Germline lookup yields CDR1 GTSNPN and CDR2 SVGIG (reference sequence). This CDR3 comprises 13 residues. The ends were cut back, 8 bases at V and 6 bases at J, with 16 bases in the middle. The CDR3 DNA is TGTGCCCACGAGGGGTCCGGGGATGAAAAACTGTTTTTT. It codes for CAHEGSGDEKLFF. Filled out from reference TRBV30 and TRBJ1-4, the complete variable domain reads SQTIHQWPATLVQPVGSPLSLECTVEGTSNPNLYWYRQAAGRGLQLLFYSVGIGQISSEVPQNLSASRPQDRQFILSSKKLLLSDSGFYLCAHEGSGDEKLFFGSGTQLSVL.

This clone is medium-sized by share. The J gene is TRBJ1-3, the V gene TRBV10-2, with 7 bases that match TRBD1. The CDR3 loop spans 14 amino acids. Germline loops: CDR1 WSHSY, CDR2 SAAADI. The junction had 1 base not matched to a gene; V was cut back by 3 bases and J by 2 bases. DNA of the CDR3: TGCGCCAGCAGTGATGACAGGGCTGGAAACACCATATATTTT. Amino acids: CASSDDRAGNTIYF.

This rearrangement joins TRBV4-2 to TRBJ2-1; TRBD1 matches 8 bases. Germline V gives CDR1 LGHNA, CDR2 YNFKEQ. This CDR3 spans 17 amino acids. The J segment lost 4 bases and the V segment lost 1 base, leaving 9 bases of the junction unmatched. The CDR3 nucleotides are TGTGCCAGCAGCCAAGGCAACGCAGGGGGCGCATACAATGAGCAGTTCTTC. Its protein product is CASSQGNAGGAYNEQFF.

This chain uses TRBV6-5 with TRBJ2-1, with TRBD1 identical over 9 bases. The CDR3 runs to 15 residues. V lost 5 bases and J lost 5; bases outside the gene matches: 7. Germline V gives CDR1 MNHEY, CDR2 SVGAGI. The CDR3 DNA is TGTGCCAGCAGTCCTCAGGACAGGGGAGACAATGAGCAGTTCTTC. Protein product: CASSPQDRGDNEQFF.

This chain links TRBV5-6 with TRBJ1-1; D ambiguous. CDR3 length: 15 residues. V was pared by 1 base and J by 0 bases, with 10 bases between. Germline lookup yields CDR1 SGHDT and CDR2 YYEEEE. DNA of the CDR3: TGTGCCAGCAGCTTGTTGGGTACAGTGAACACTGAAGCTTTCTTT. Protein: CASSLLGTVNTEAFF.

The rearrangement joins TRBV6-1 to TRBJ2-7; D might be TRBD2 (6 bases). Germline V gene data show CDR1 as MNHNS and CDR2 as SASEGT. CDR3 size: 16 residues. V gave up 2 bases and J gave up 3 bases, with 17 bases separating them. The CDR3 nucleotides read TGTGCCAGCAGTGAACGGGAGCGGCGTACCGACTACGAGCAGTACTTC. This codes for CASSERERRTDYEQYF.

The gene calls are TRBV4-1 and TRBJ2-7; a weak D match, TRBD2 (6 bases). The V gene lost 1 base and the J gene lost 4 bases, with 20 bases spanning the gap. Germline V gene sequence: CDR1 MGHRA, CDR2 YSYEKL. The length of the CDR3 is 17 residues. The CDR3 bases are TGCGCCAGCAGCCAAGTCGTTATACCTTCGGGGAGGTACGAGCAGTACTTC. Translation: CASSQVVIPSGRYEQYF.

The chain combines TRBV18 with TRBJ2-4; 9 bases fit TRBD1. The CDR3 is 20 residues long. Trimming removed 2 bases from V and 0 bases from J; junction bases left unmatched: 14. CDR1 KGHSH and CDR2 LQKENI come from the germline V gene. The CDR3 protein is CASSPNLRTGDQLAKNIQYF. For the CDR3, the DNA is TGTGCCAGCTCACCAAACTTAAGGACAGGGGACCAACTAGCCAAAAACATTCAGTACTTC.

The V gene is TRBV6-9, the J gene TRBJ1-1, with a weak D call TRBD1 (6 bases). Germline lookup yields CDR1 MNHGY and CDR2 SVAAGI. The V end was cut by 3 bases, the J end by 5 bases, with 10 bases between. This CDR3 has 13 amino acids. The CDR3 here is CASSYQGWTEAFF. The CDR3, as DNA: TGTGCCAGCAGTTACCAGGGGTGGACTGAAGCTTTCTTT.

The rearrangement uses TRBV11-2 and TRBJ2-3; 12 bases are shared with TRBD2. Germline values: CDR1 SGHAT, CDR2 FQNNGV. The ends lost 3 bases at V and 5 bases at J; junction bases unmatched: 6. The length of the CDR3 is 16 residues. CDR3 loop: CASSLGLAGGLDTQYF. CDR3 nucleotide sequence: TGTGCCAGCAGCTTGGGTCTAGCGGGAGGGCTAGATACGCAGTATTTT.

Here the CDR3 DNA reads TGTGCCAGCCTAGGAAACCTCTACGAGCAGTACTTC. This translates into CASLGNLYEQYF. The V and J genes are TRBV28 and TRBJ2-7, with unresolved D. The CDR3 has 12 residues. Trimming stripped 8 bases from V and 3 bases from J, with 11 bases between. The germline V gene encodes CDR1 MDHEN and CDR2 SYDVKM.

The gene calls are TRBV19 and TRBJ2-5; 8 bases are a match to TRBD2. Germline V gene lookup returns CDR1 LNHDA and CDR2 SQIVND (reference sequence). This CDR3 is built from 14 residues. J gave up 4 bases and V 4 bases, and 5 bases lay outside the gene matches. CDR3 nucleotides: TGTGCCAGTAGTAACAGCGGGAGAATAGAGACCCAGTACTTC. It codes for CASSNSGRIETQYF.

The chain couples TRBV6-5 to TRBJ2-5; TRBD2 aligns across 9 bases. The CDR3 has 14 amino acids. V lost 5 bases and J lost 2; bases outside the gene matches: 3. Germline CDR1 is MNHEY and CDR2 is SVGAGI. In nucleotides, the CDR3 is TGTGCCAGCAGTAGACTAGCGGCACAAGAGACCCAGTACTTC. It codes for CASSRLAAQETQYF.

This chain joins TRBV28 and TRBJ2-7; D is possibly TRBD2 (6 bases). The V gene's germline CDR1 is MDHEN and CDR2 SYDVKM. The ends were cut back, 1 base at V and 6 bases at J, with 7 bases in the middle. This CDR3 is 12 amino acids long. The chain's CDR3 is CASSLLGGEQYF. In nucleotides, the CDR3 is TGTGCCAGCAGTTTATTGGGGGGCGAGCAGTACTTC.

The rearrangement links TRBV4-3 to TRBJ1-6; 7 bases map to TRBD1. V was clipped by 1 base and J by 7 bases; unmatched bases: 7. This CDR3 spans 16 amino acids. Germline V gene data show CDR1 as LGHNA and CDR2 as YSLEER. CDR3 DNA: TGCGCCAGCAGCCAAGGCGCCGGGACAGCCAATTCACCCCTCCACTTT. This gives the protein CASSQGAGTANSPLHF.

This clone appeared a few times. This rearrangement joins TRBV28 to TRBJ1-4; no firm D call. Trimming pared 6 bases from V and 5 bases from J, leaving 13 bases between. Per germline, CDR1 MDHEN and CDR2 SYDVKM. This CDR3 has 14 residues. The CDR3 loop is CASSSGQKNEKLFF. CDR3 in DNA: TGTGCCAGCAGCTCCGGGCAGAAAAATGAAAAACTGTTTTTT. Based on the CDR3 plus reference TRBV28 and TRBJ1-4, the full variable domain is DVKVTQSSRYLVKRTGEKVFLECVQDMDHENMFWYRQDPGLGLRLIYFSYDVKMKEKGDIPEGYSVSREKKERFSLILESASTNQTSMYLCASSSGQKNEKLFFGSGTQLSVL.